This T cell receptor (beta chain) was found in a study of cytomegalovirus exposure and HLA in healthy donors listed by TCRdb under 2017. Regarding the study in general: In an earlier analysis of 550 to 750 of the donors, around 290 Gb of sequence data and some 100 million unique TCR beta sequences from 180 million or so T cells were reported. About 280 gigabases of sequencing data and tens of millions of unique TCR sequences made up an early release that covered around 640 HLA-typed donors. The study used immunosequencing to profile the T cell repertoires of some 600 subjects and linked those repertoires to cytomegalovirus serostatus. Rather than using new phenotypic data, the later analysis identified candidate immune exposures from TCR beta sequences and from how often those sequences occurred across donors. The study aimed to test whether signatures of past pathogen exposure could be identified by cataloging public T cell receptors. In a later genetic analysis, genome-wide SNP genotypes for about 65% of the roughly 670 donors were used, and that subset was treated as a discovery cohort. To predict cytomegalovirus infection status, the study brought together high-throughput TCR immunosequencing, statistical association of individual TCRs with disease status, and machine learning. Donor age, sex, ethnicity and CMV serostatus were collected together with the repertoire data. Typing coverage varied by locus: about 620-630 donors for A, B, C, DRB1 and DQB1; under 550 for DQA1; more than 600 for DPA1; roughly 450 for DPB1. A separate validation cohort of roughly 130 different subjects was used in addition to the 666-subject first cohort. All discovery cohort repertoires had been generated on a single sequencing platform. On average, around 200,000 unique TCR beta nucleotide sequences were sequenced per donor among about 400 genotyped donors of the cohort, with approximately 18% of those sequences being non-productive. An earlier analysis of approximately 640 of the donors applied high-throughput TCR beta sequencing to assess whether each TCR beta V gene segment acted as functional or pseudogenic. Because of strong linkage in the cohort, a handful of DR-DQ haplotypes were treated as single units for association and clustering. HLA typing included class I and class II loci at four-digit resolution. A later analysis re-examined previously published TCR beta repertoires from about 700 donors and added high-resolution HLA genotyping to investigate patterns of TCR occurrence. The genetic ancestry cluster associated with self-reported Caucasian donors included about 81% of the 350 to 500 genotyped donors. Study-wide findings and limitations: Most TCR sequences were seen in very few donors, while some public TCRs were found in many individuals. A cluster of highly shared sequence variants was judged likely to represent a technical artifact of the sequencing pipeline. A further reported finding was that TCR beta sequences accurately predicted the HLA-A and HLA-B alleles for most subjects in the first cohort. In a later analysis, HLA-associated TCR beta chains were found to be more clonally expanded and to have lower generation probabilities than equally common non-associated chains. The authors suggested that the approach could potentially be generalized to other disease states and immunological phenotypes. Because counts were too low, some 17 rarely observed V segments, including chromosome 9 orphons, were left out of the earlier analysis of several hundred of the donors. A later genetic analysis associated a missense DCLRE1C variant with V-gene and J-gene trimming of TCR beta chains, and an independent cohort replicated the association. A few of the identified cytomegalovirus-associated TCR beta chains were confirmed in vitro to be specific for cytomegalovirus antigens. The only immune exposure information available for the cohort was CMV serostatus. The presence/absence analyses assumed that sequencing depth was roughly uniform across donors, and that assumption may not be true. Because some donors lacked HLA typing at each locus, the association tests relied only on the typed subset. Linkage disequilibrium might explain the correlated functional status among segregating V segments, but an unknown experimental factor could not be ruled out. According to a later analysis, TCR association rates differed among HLA loci, with DRB1 alleles showing the most associated TCRs and HLA-C alleles showing the fewest. The study listed 164 TCR beta chains as associated with cytomegalovirus. The classifier was reported to diagnose cytomegalovirus status with high specificity and sensitivity in both the original and validation cohorts. Some IMGT-functional V segments, including TRBV6-2 and TRBV6-3, could not be told apart with the 87-base-pair reads, so those segments were excluded. In a later analysis, most CMV-associated TCR beta chains were found to appear HLA-restricted, with HLA associations seemingly driven largely by CMV exposure. In a later analysis, several top co-occurrence clusters were reported to appear linked to parvovirus B19, influenza, CMV and Epstein-Barr virus. This cohort had only TCR beta chains sequenced, and the lack of alpha or paired-chain data limited which features could be detected. Assigning TCR associations to individual alleles was difficult when HLA alleles, especially DR and DQ, strongly co-occurred. According to a later genetic analysis, donors in an Asian-associated ancestry cluster had fewer N-insertions in productive TCRs than the roughly 670-donor mean. In a later analysis, about 16,000 TCR beta sequences were associated with specific HLA alleles at a false discovery rate of 0.05. In an earlier analysis of fewer than 700 of the donors, most TCR beta V segments appeared in productive rearrangements about 87% or about 30% of the time, broadly matching IMGT annotations.

After removal of 5 bases from V and 0 bases from J, the junction retains 7 bases not matched to a gene. The CDR3 contains 16 residues, cysteine and phenylalanine counted. Kept here is only the CDR3 DNA, which spans 48 bases and is read in frame from base 1. CDR1 and CDR2 were assigned from the germline V gene as MGHRA and YSYEKL. The cohort comprised fewer than 700 healthy bone marrow donors. Cohort members were all nominally healthy when sampled, although unrecorded immune exposures were likely present. The donor tested CMV seronegative, placing the donor among the 350 or so seronegative members of the cohort. Every donor gave a peripheral blood sample, and the peripheral blood mononuclear cells from that sample were used for TCR beta sequencing. Genomic DNA was extracted from the blood cell samples with the Qiagen DNeasy Blood Extraction Kit. The method behind the library was the immunoSEQ multiplex PCR assay. For the multiplex PCR, a mixture combining 60 forward primers for TCR Vbeta segments and 13 reverse primers for TCR Jbeta segments was used. A multiplex PCR assay on genomic DNA amplified the CDR3 region of rearranged TCR beta genes. The Illumina HiSeq System was used to sequence the amplified TCR beta libraries as 87-base-pair reads. Turning to the authors' computational methods: In a later analysis, 80 million or so unique TCR beta chains were counted across the 650 to 700 repertoires, and about 9.9 million of these chains were shared by at least two donors. Raw reads were error-corrected and collapsed into unique sequences with a nearest-neighbor algorithm that merged closely related sequences to remove PCR and sequencing errors. Alignment of CDR3 sequences to IMGT reference sequences was used to assign V, D and J gene segments. For a sequence to be retained, at least a six-nucleotide match to both a V gene segment and a J gene segment was required. Rearrangements were classified as productive when the CDR3 lacked stop codons and remained in frame with V and J, and all other rearrangements were classified as non-productive. CDR3 was defined by IMGT convention, running from the second conserved V-encoded cysteine to the conserved J-encoded phenylalanine. In an earlier analysis of around 600 of the donors, sequences lacking an unambiguous match to a single V gene segment were excluded. In an earlier analysis of approximately 590 of the donors, a V segment was called functional when productive rearrangements were above 56.7%, and segregating when the standard deviation between donors exceeded 5%. A statistical classification framework was built to diagnose cytomegalovirus status from the catalog of TCR beta chain sequences. In a later analysis, V and J genes were assigned by comparing TCR nucleotide sequences against IMGT/GENE-DB human TR gene sequences. The TCRdist pipeline was used in a later analysis to assign CDR3 sequences and most-parsimonious VDJ recombination scenarios. In a later analysis, every TCR beta chain was defined by the combination of its CDR3 amino acid sequence and its V-gene family, and reads without a unique V-gene family were dropped. A later analysis removed 592 highly shared, low-generation-probability nucleotide sequences to deal with suspected cross-contamination and a sequencing artifact. A later analysis calculated a clonal expansion index for each public chain from normalized within-repertoire ranks of inferred template counts. A later analysis computed generation probabilities with a VDJ recombination model fitted to out-of-frame rearrangements, and checked the results against IGoR. In a later analysis, TCR-TCR, TCR-HLA and TCR-CMV co-occurrence was scored with hypergeometric tests, and a repertoire-size bias correction was applied to TCR pairs. False discovery rates were estimated in a later analysis by permuting HLA or CMV assignments 20 times. In a later analysis, co-occurring TCRs were grouped using DBSCAN, and TCRdist sequence similarity was added for clustering within HLA-allele-positive subsets. Repertoires with fewer than 30,000 or more than 120,000 public chains were left out of co-occurrence clustering, as were about 5 repertoires with anomalous nucleotide sharing. TCRdb took over this immuneACCESS table, retaining in-frame rearrangements with V and J assigned. Such tables are incomplete; in checked studies, under half of the missing clones stem from an unresolved V gene, and the remainder is unexplained. V, J and clone size derive from that table, while D and trimming were established from the DNA sequence. This sample has 120,000 to 150,000 clones in its table, and approximately 80% of those were observed once. The ten largest clones represent over 1.5% of the sample.

In its sample, this clone was seen a few times. Its antigen is currently not known. No base quality values were provided; no much bigger clone lies one nucleotide off. Sequenced material: PBMCs. The chain is made from TRBV4-1 and TRBJ2-3, and TRBD2 matches 8 of the central bases. The TCR was taken from a man aged 35 to 55 in good health and CMV-seronegative. The CDR3 region reads CASSSREGGSTDTQYF. The DNA sequence reads TGCGCCAGCAGCTCCCGGGAGGGCGGGAGCACAGATACGCAGTATTTT.